The clone carrying this T cell receptor beta chain has a count of ten or more. Its specificity is not known. The data are from a study of response to subunit inactivated influenza vaccine. Study results and limitations: The authors proposed limited new T cell recruitment per seasonal influenza vaccination.

Each CDR3 protein is one row after TCRdb ran MiXCR on the RT-PCR reads. The sample carries roughly 170,000 distinct CDR3 sequences, around a tenth recorded once. The sequence came from a man over 45 who received an inactivated influenza vaccine. The sample consisted of non-naive T cells sorted from PBMCs, taken on the day of vaccination.

The CDR3 coding sequence is TGTGCCAGCAGCCGACTAGTAGCTCCCAACAATGAGCAGTTCTTC. Its translation: CASSRLVAPNNEQFF. The chain is built from TRBV6-2 or TRBV6-3 and TRBJ2-1, with a tentative D call TRBD2 (6 bases). This CDR3 comprises 15 residues. Germline V lookup: CDR1 MNHEY, CDR2 SVGEGT. With 6 bases removed from V and 5 bases from J, the gap between germline ends came to 17 bases.